These 21 T cell receptor beta chains share one sample of origin, sequenced in a study of T cells in Graves' hyperthyroidism and ophthalmopathy. It was RNA transcripts that yielded the amplified TCR beta CDR3 regions. Researchers ran a first-round RT-PCR on the TCR CDR3 using the HTBI primer set. TCRdb reanalysed the multiplex PCR reads using MiXCR and keeps one entry per CDR3 protein. The data show under 650,000 distinct CDR3 sequences, with under 20% seen just once and 3% to 4% held by the top ten. Sequencing was performed on blood. Source of these receptors: a woman aged 30 to 39 with Graves' hyperthyroidism.

This chain joins TRBV20-1 and TRBJ2-4, with D perhaps TRBD1 (7 bases). Germline CDR1 reads DFQATT; CDR2 reads SNEGSKA (reference sequence). Trimming shortened V by 3 bases and J by 9 bases, and 27 bases separated the two germline ends. The CDR3 spans 17 residues. The CDR3 loop is CSASLPFGTPQGGIQYF. CDR3 sequence (DNA): TGCAGTGCTAGTCTCCCCTTCGGGACACCTCAGGGGGGCATTCAGTACTTC.

Only a few counts were recorded for this clonotype. V is TRBV7-2 and J is TRBJ1-4; 7 bases fit TRBD1. The ends lost 1 base at V and 10 bases at J; junction bases unmatched: 9. Germline V gene sequence: CDR1 SGHTA, CDR2 FQGNSA. This CDR3 contains 15 residues. CDR3 DNA: TGTGCCAGCAGCTTAGATCCCCGACAGGGAGGAAAACTGTTTTTT. Translating gives CASSLDPRQGGKLFF.

This clonotype was counted at least ten times. This chain connects TRBV11-2 to TRBJ1-1; perhaps TRBD1 as D (5 bases). V lost 0 bases and J 4 bases, leaving 12 bases between the germline ends. The CDR3 consists of 15 residues. Germline loops: CDR1 SGHAT, CDR2 FQNNGV. The CDR3 reads CASSLDPLGGTEAFF. CDR3 sequence (DNA): TGTGCCAGCAGCTTAGACCCCCTGGGGGGCACTGAAGCTTTCTTT.

Ten or more counts support this clonotype. The V gene is TRBV7-2, the J gene TRBJ2-2, with TRBD2 matching over 8 bases. Germline lookup yields CDR1 SGHTA and CDR2 FQGNSA. This CDR3 has 16 residues. V shed 1 base and J 6 bases; nucleotides not matched to a gene: 7. The CDR3 sequence: CASSLVGASGSGELFF. The CDR3 DNA reads as TGTGCCAGCAGCTTAGTAGGGGCTAGCGGGTCCGGGGAGCTGTTTTTT.

This clonotype has a count of ten or more. The chain is built from TRBV6-2 or TRBV6-3 and TRBJ2-7; D is unclear. CDR1 is MNHEY and CDR2 is SVGEGT in the germline V gene. The V end was cut by 8 bases, the J end by 3 bases, with 8 bases between. The length of the CDR3 is 11 residues. The DNA of the CDR3 is TGTGCCAGCCAGGACGGCTACGAGCAGTACTTC. Translation: CASQDGYEQYF.

The sample holds many counts of this clonotype. This chain uses TRBV15 with TRBJ2-7, with a tentative D call TRBD1 (7 bases). The CDR3 runs 14 residues. V gave up 5 bases and J gave up 0 bases, with 11 bases separating them. Per germline, CDR1 LNHNV and CDR2 YYDKDF (reference sequence). The CDR3 reads CATSPGGNSYEQYF. The CDR3 nucleotides are TGTGCCACCAGCCCAGGGGGGAACTCCTACGAGCAGTACTTC.

This clonotype occurred many times. The V gene is TRBV27, the J gene TRBJ1-5; tentative D call: TRBD1 (5 bases). Germline V lookup: CDR1 MNHEY, CDR2 SMNVEV (reference sequence). V lost 6 bases and J 7 bases, leaving 22 bases between the germline ends. The CDR3 covers 16 residues. DNA of the CDR3: TGTGCCAGCAGGCAGGGACCGGGAGGGGTTAAGCAGCCCCAGCATTTT. It codes for CASRQGPGGVKQPQHF.

This clonotype was detected many times. This chain links TRBV28 with TRBJ1-1; 7 positions match TRBD1. Germline-derived CDR1 and CDR2 are MDHEN and SYDVKM. The CDR3 spans 14 residues. V shed 2 bases and J 12 bases; nucleotides not matched to a gene: 12. Written as DNA, the CDR3 is TGTGCCAGCAGTTTAAAGACAGGGAGGCGGATAACTTTCTTT. It specifies CASSLKTGRRITFF.

This clonotype has more than one count but fewer than ten. The rearrangement uses TRBV29-1 and TRBJ2-7, with a possible D match to TRBD1 (5 bases). The CDR3 runs 11 residues. CDR1 is SQVTM and CDR2 is ANQGSEA in the germline V gene. Trimming pared 6 bases from V and 9 bases from J, leaving 15 bases between. CDR3 sequence (DNA): TGCAGCGTGGACGACAGCGTGTGGCAGTACTTC. It is translated as CSVDDSVWQYF.

This clonotype has a handful of counts. V usage is TRBV5-1 and J usage is TRBJ2-4; D not resolved. This CDR3 has 14 amino acids. Per germline, CDR1 SGHRS and CDR2 YFSETQ. V lost 5 bases, J lost 5 bases, and 14 bases lay in between. CDR3 residues: CASSRDGIQNIQYF. The CDR3, as DNA: TGCGCCAGCAGTCGTGATGGGATCCAAAACATTCAGTACTTC.

This clonotype has at least ten counts. The chain is built from TRBV5-1 and TRBJ2-1; 10 bases map to TRBD1. CDR3 length equals 16 residues. Trimming at V came to 4 bases and at J to 5 bases, leaving 9 bases not matched to a gene. From germline, CDR1 is SGHRS and CDR2 YFSETQ. The CDR3 sequence is CASSKPGTGANNEQFF. CDR3 nucleotides: TGCGCCAGCAGCAAACCCGGGACAGGGGCGAACAATGAGCAGTTCTTC.

This clonotype was picked up a small number of times. This chain links TRBV19 with TRBJ2-1, with 13 bases lining up with TRBD2. The CDR3 has 12 amino acids. Germline loops: CDR1 LNHDA, CDR2 SQIVND (reference sequence). Trimming at V came to 7 bases and at J to 11 bases, leaving 2 bases not matched to a gene. CDR3 nucleotides: TGTGCCAGTACGGGACTAGCGGGAAAGCAGTTCTTC. It codes for CASTGLAGKQFF.

The V and J genes are TRBV7-9 and TRBJ1-6; possible D gene TRBD1, 5 bases. This CDR3 is 15 amino acids long. Between the trimmed V and J ends, which lost 1 base and 7 bases, there was a span of 11 bases. Germline CDR1 SEHNR, CDR2 FQNEAQ (reference sequence). This CDR3 reads CASSLVGTQNSPLHF. DNA for the CDR3: TGTGCCAGCAGCTTAGTGGGGACTCAGAATTCACCCCTCCACTTT.

The rearrangement joins TRBV6-7 to TRBJ2-5; D not resolved. TRBV6-7 is identified as an open reading frame with a role that is uncertain. This CDR3 is 16 amino acids long. V lost 1 base, J lost 5 bases, and 17 bases lay in between. This chain's CDR3 is CASSYLSDRDMETQYF. In DNA form, the CDR3 reads TGTGCCAGCAGTTACTTATCGGACCGCGATATGGAGACCCAGTACTTC.

This clonotype was counted a few times. The chain is built from TRBV28 and TRBJ2-5, with 9 bases fitting TRBD1. Germline V lookup: CDR1 MDHEN, CDR2 SYDVKM. This CDR3 spans 15 amino acids. The V gene end was trimmed by 6 bases and the J gene end by 5 bases; junction bases not matched to a gene: 10. The CDR3 coding sequence is TGTGCCAGCAGGGGGGGGACAGGGCGAGAGGAGACCCAGTACTTC. Its protein is CASRGGTGREETQYF.

The rearrangement links TRBV27 to TRBJ2-1; 11 bases match TRBD2. The germline V gene has CDR1 MNHEY and CDR2 SMNVEV (reference sequence). The CDR3 is made up of 15 amino acids. With V trimmed by 4 bases and J by 10 bases, 9 bases remained unmatched. The CDR3, as DNA: TGTGCCAGCAGTTCTCTACTAGCGGGAGTTGACGAGCAGTTCTTC. Translation gives CASSSLLAGVDEQFF.

This clonotype has a count of ten or more. This chain joins TRBV27 and TRBJ2-5, with D possibly called TRBD1 or TRBD2 (5 bases each). V dropped 4 bases and J dropped 0 bases, with 18 bases sitting between them. The germline CDR1 and CDR2 sequences are MNHEY and SMNVEV (reference sequence). CDR3 size: 17 residues. CDR3 protein: CASSSVVPGPYQETQYF. CDR3 nucleotides: TGTGCCAGCAGTTCCGTAGTGCCGGGACCGTACCAAGAGACCCAGTACTTC.

This clonotype was observed many times. The chain joins TRBV12-3 or TRBV12-4 to TRBJ2-7; 9 positions match TRBD1. With 1 base clipped from V and 1 base from J, the junction kept 2 bases outside the gene matches. CDR3 length: 15 amino acids. The CDR3: CASSLGGQGSYEQYF. In DNA, the CDR3 is TGTGCCAGCAGTTTAGGGGGACAGGGATCCTACGAGCAGTACTTC.

This clonotype turned up a few times. J is TRBJ2-3 and V is TRBV12-3 or TRBV12-4; maybe TRBD1 (6 bases). The CDR3 extends over 16 amino acids. Trimming shortened V by 1 base and J by 4 bases, and 15 bases separated the two germline ends. This chain's CDR3 is CASSLGTVAGSDTQYF. CDR3 nucleotide sequence: TGTGCCAGCAGTTTAGGGACAGTGGCGGGTTCAGATACGCAGTATTTT.

This clonotype was seen many times. The chain couples TRBV18 to TRBJ1-1; a weak D match, TRBD1 (5 bases). Germline V gives CDR1 KGHSH, CDR2 LQKENI. V shed 4 bases and J shed 8 bases, with 11 bases lying between them. The CDR3 runs to 12 residues. The CDR3 spells CASSLDSPEAFF. CDR3 DNA: TGTGCCAGCTCACTCGACAGCCCGGAAGCTTTCTTT.

This clonotype was observed a handful of times. This sequence joins TRBV4-1 and TRBJ2-1; 7 positions match TRBD1. V lost 2 bases and J lost 5; bases outside the gene matches: 12. The CDR3 covers 17 residues. CDR1 is MGHRA and CDR2 is YSYEKL in the germline V gene. CDR3 loop: CASSQIIGQGDNNEQFF. In DNA form, the CDR3 reads TGCGCCAGCAGCCAAATTATCGGGCAGGGGGACAACAATGAGCAGTTCTTC.